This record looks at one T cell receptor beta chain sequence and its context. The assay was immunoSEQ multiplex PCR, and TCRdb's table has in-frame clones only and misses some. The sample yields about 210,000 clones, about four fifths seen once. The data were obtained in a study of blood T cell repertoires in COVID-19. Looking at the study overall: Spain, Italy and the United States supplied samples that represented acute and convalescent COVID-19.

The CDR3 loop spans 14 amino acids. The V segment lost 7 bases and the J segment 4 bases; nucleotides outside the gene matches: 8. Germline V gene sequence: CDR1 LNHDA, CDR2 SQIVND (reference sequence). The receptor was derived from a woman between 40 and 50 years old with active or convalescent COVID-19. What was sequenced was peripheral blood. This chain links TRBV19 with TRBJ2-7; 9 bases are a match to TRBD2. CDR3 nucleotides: TGTGCCAGTACTAGCGGGGTCCCCCGGTACGAGCAGTACTTC. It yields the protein CASTSGVPRYEQYF.